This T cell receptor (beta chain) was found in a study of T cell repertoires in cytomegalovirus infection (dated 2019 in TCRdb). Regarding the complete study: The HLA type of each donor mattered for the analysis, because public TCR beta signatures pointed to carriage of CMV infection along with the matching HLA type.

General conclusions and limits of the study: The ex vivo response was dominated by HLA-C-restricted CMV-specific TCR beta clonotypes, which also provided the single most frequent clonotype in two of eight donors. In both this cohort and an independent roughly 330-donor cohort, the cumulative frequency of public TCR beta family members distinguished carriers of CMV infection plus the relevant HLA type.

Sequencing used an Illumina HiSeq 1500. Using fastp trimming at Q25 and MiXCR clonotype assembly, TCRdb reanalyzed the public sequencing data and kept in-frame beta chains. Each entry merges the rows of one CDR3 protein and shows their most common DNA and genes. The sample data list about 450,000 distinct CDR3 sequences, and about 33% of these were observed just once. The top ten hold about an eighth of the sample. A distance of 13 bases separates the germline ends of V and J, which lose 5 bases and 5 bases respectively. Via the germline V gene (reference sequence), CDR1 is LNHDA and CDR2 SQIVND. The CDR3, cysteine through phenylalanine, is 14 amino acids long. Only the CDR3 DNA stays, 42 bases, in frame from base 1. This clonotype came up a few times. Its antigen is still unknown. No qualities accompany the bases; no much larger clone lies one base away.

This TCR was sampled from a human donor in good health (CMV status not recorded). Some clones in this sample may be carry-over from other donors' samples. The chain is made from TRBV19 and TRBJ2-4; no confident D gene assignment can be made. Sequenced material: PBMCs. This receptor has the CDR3 CASSFTGSQNIQYF. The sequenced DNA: TGTGCCAGTAGTTTTACCGGGTCTCAAAACATTCAGTACTTC.